Listed here are 27 T cell receptor beta chains from one sample, sequenced in a study of shared clonotypes between healthy human individuals. Here immunoSEQ multiplex PCR was the method, and the copy in TCRdb shows in-frame clones only, minus some. The sample comprises under 650,000 clones, around 96% of which are singletons, and approximately 0.06% rests with the top ten. What was sequenced was naive CD4+ T cells sorted from blood. Subset given: CD45RA+ positively selected. These receptors all come from a woman aged 25 to 39 in good health.

The V and J genes are TRBV21-1 and TRBJ1-4. TRBV21-1 is classified as a pseudogene. This CDR3 is 16 amino acids long. The CDR3 spells CASSKVGEGRHEKLFF. CDR3 nucleotides: TGTGCCAGCAGCAAAGTGGGCGAGGGGAGGCATGAAAAACTGTTTTTT.

The chain has TRBV2 and TRBJ2-2; tentative D call: TRBD2 (5 bases). V was cut by 6 bases and J by 1 base, with 12 bases left in between. CDR1 is SNHLY and CDR2 is FYNNEI in the germline V gene. CDR3 length: 15 residues. The CDR3 here is CASSVWGENTGELFF. The CDR3 coding sequence is TGTGCCAGCAGCGTATGGGGAGAGAACACCGGGGAGCTGTTTTTT.

The V and J genes are TRBV5-4 and TRBJ1-1; D is possibly TRBD1 (5 bases). Trimming cost V 3 bases and J 4 bases, with 10 bases left between them. Germline V gene lookup returns CDR1 SGHNT and CDR2 YYREEE (reference sequence). The CDR3 runs 13 residues. CDR3 nucleotide sequence: TGTGCCAGCAGCTCCGGGACCCTCACTGAAGCTTTCTTT. Its protein is CASSSGTLTEAFF. The full variable domain, with the rest looked up from reference TRBV5-4 and TRBJ1-1, is ETGVTQSPTHLIKTRGQQVTLRCSSQSGHNTVSWYQQALGQGPQFIFQYYREEENGRGNFPPRFSGLQFPNYSSELNVNALELDDSALYLCASSSGTLTEAFFGQGTRLTVV.

J is TRBJ2-1 and V is TRBV5-1; tentatively, D is TRBD2 (6 bases). The germline CDR1 and CDR2 sequences are SGHRS and YFSETQ. The CDR3 is made up of 15 amino acids. V was cut by 4 bases and J by 8 bases, with 19 bases left in between. CDR3 sequence (DNA): TGCGCCAGCAGCAGAACGACTAGACCGGGGGATGAGCAGTTCTTC. The encoded protein is CASSRTTRPGDEQFF.

The CDR3 loop reads CASSLSGLSNQPQHF. In nucleotides, the CDR3 is TGTGCCAGCAGCCTATCGGGGCTTAGCAATCAGCCCCAGCATTTT. The chain links TRBV7-8 to TRBJ1-5; D possibly corresponds to TRBD1 (5 bases). The germline gives CDR1 SGHVS, CDR2 FQNEAQ. Trimming pared 5 bases from V and 0 bases from J, leaving 11 bases between. CDR3 length: 15 residues. Together with reference TRBV7-8 and TRBJ1-5, the CDR3 gives the full variable domain: GAGVSQSPRYKVAKRGQDVALRCDPISGHVSLFWYQQALGQGPEFLTYFQNEAQLDKSGLPSDRFFAERPEGSVSTLKIQRTQQEDSAVYLCASSLSGLSNQPQHFGDGTRLSIL.

The chain links TRBV19 to TRBJ2-7; a weak D match, TRBD2 (6 bases). Trimming stripped 4 bases from V and 6 bases from J, with 19 bases between. From germline, CDR1 is LNHDA and CDR2 SQIVND (reference sequence). The CDR3 extends over 15 amino acids. CDR3 bases: TGTGCCAGTAGTACCCCGGGGCGGGATGTTGGCGAGCAGTACTTC. It is translated as CASSTPGRDVGEQYF.

This clone was seen a single time. The rearrangement uses TRBV19 and TRBJ1-3, with 10 nucleotides matching TRBD1. This CDR3 spans 16 amino acids. The germline V gene has CDR1 LNHDA and CDR2 SQIVND (reference sequence). V was clipped by 6 bases and J by 3 bases; unmatched bases: 8. CDR3 nucleotides: TGTGCCAGTAGGACGACAGGGGGCTCGGATGGAAACACCATATATTTT. It codes for CASRTTGGSDGNTIYF.

V is TRBV9 and J is TRBJ1-2; a weak D match, TRBD1 (5 bases). The CDR3 contains 14 residues. The V end was cut by 4 bases, the J end by 5 bases, with 15 bases between. Germline V gene lookup returns CDR1 SGDLS and CDR2 YYNGEE. The CDR3 DNA reads as TGTGCCAGCAGCCCCACCGGGACCGCGTATGGCTACACCTTC. This codes for CASSPTGTAYGYTF.

This chain connects TRBV28 to TRBJ1-2; maybe TRBD1 (5 bases). The V gene lost 3 bases and the J gene lost 4 bases, with 18 bases spanning the gap. In germline, CDR1 is MDHEN, CDR2 SYDVKM. The CDR3 loop spans 16 amino acids. CDR3 DNA sequence: TGTGCCAGCAGTTTTGTCAGGGTAAGCCATATCTATGGCTACACCTTC. Protein sequence: CASSFVRVSHIYGYTF.

The V call is TRBV4-1, the J call TRBJ2-6; D not resolved. The CDR3 consists of 17 residues. CDR1 MGHRA and CDR2 YSYEKL come from the germline V gene. V lost 3 bases and J lost 4, with 16 bases in between. The CDR3 spells CASSQGLFSIGANVLTF. CDR3 sequence (DNA): TGCGCCAGCAGCCAGGGATTGTTTTCAATCGGGGCCAACGTCCTGACTTTC.

The CDR3 bases are TGTGCCAGCAGTACCACACCAGGGGGTAGCACTGAAGCTTTCTTT. Translation gives CASSTTPGGSTEAFF. The gene calls are TRBV6-5 and TRBJ1-1; 7 positions agree with TRBD1. The CDR3 has 15 residues. J lost 4 bases, V lost 5 bases, and 10 bases had no gene match. Germline-derived CDR1 and CDR2 are MNHEY and SVGAGI.

This clone was seen once. The chain carries TRBV5-4 and TRBJ2-7; D remains unclear. The CDR3 loop spans 16 amino acids. V was cut by 0 bases and J by 0 bases, with 13 bases left in between. The germline V gene has CDR1 SGHNT and CDR2 YYREEE (reference sequence). CDR3 in DNA: TGTGCCAGCAGCTTGGCTGCAGACTGGTCCTCCTACGAGCAGTACTTC. Translating it yields CASSLAADWSSYEQYF.

The genes are TRBV7-9 and TRBJ2-7, with 8 bases matching TRBD2. This CDR3 comprises 14 residues. In germline, CDR1 is SEHNR, CDR2 FQNEAQ (reference sequence). With V trimmed by 7 bases and J by 6 bases, 11 bases remained unmatched. CDR3 protein: CASTGPGLVSEQYF. CDR3 DNA sequence: TGTGCCAGCACGGGCCCGGGACTAGTCTCCGAGCAGTACTTC.

The chain combines TRBV7-9 with TRBJ1-3; maybe TRBD1 (5 bases). V dropped 2 bases and J dropped 8 bases, with 13 bases sitting between them. The CDR3 has 14 amino acids. The germline V gene has CDR1 SEHNR and CDR2 FQNEAQ (reference sequence). The CDR3 coding sequence is TGTGCCAGCAGCTTAACTGGGGCAGAGGACACCATATATTTT. It specifies CASSLTGAEDTIYF.

The V gene is TRBV7-9, the J gene TRBJ1-5; D unclear. Germline V gives CDR1 SEHNR, CDR2 FQNEAQ (reference sequence). Between the trimmed V and J ends, which lost 5 bases and 0 bases, there was a span of 8 bases. The CDR3 is made up of 14 amino acids. CDR3 nucleotides: TGTGCCAGCAGCGACCCCTATAGCAATCAGCCCCAGCATTTT. Translation: CASSDPYSNQPQHF. Full variable domain (missing parts from reference TRBV7-9 and TRBJ1-5): DTGVSQNPRHKITKRGQNVTFRCDPISEHNRLYWYRQTLGQGPEFLTYFQNEAQLEKSRLLSDRFSAERPKGSFSTLEIQRTEQGDSAMYLCASSDPYSNQPQHFGDGTRLSIL.

J is TRBJ2-3 and V is TRBV2; a possible D gene is TRBD2 (5 bases). Germline-derived CDR1 and CDR2 are SNHLY and FYNNEI. CDR3 length: 15 residues. The CDR3 sequence: CANRPGYVGTDTQYF. CDR3 coding DNA: TGTGCTAACCGCCCGGGGTATGTGGGCACAGATACGCAGTATTTT.

The chain combines TRBV19 with TRBJ1-1; 7 nucleotides line up with TRBD1. CDR3 length equals 13 residues. CDR1 LNHDA and CDR2 SQIVND come from the germline V gene (reference sequence). The V segment lost 10 bases and the J segment 0 bases; nucleotides outside the gene matches: 5. The CDR3 region is CATRGQLNTEAFF. For the CDR3, the DNA is TGTGCCACCCGGGGACAGCTGAACACTGAAGCTTTCTTT. The full variable domain, with the rest looked up from reference TRBV19 and TRBJ1-1, is DGGITQSPKYLFRKEGQNVTLSCEQNLNHDAMYWYRQDPGQGLRLIYYSQIVNDFQKGDIAEGYSVSREKKESFPLTVTSAQKNPTAFYLCATRGQLNTEAFFGQGTRLTVV.

The chain carries TRBV7-9 and TRBJ1-1; D is unclear. Trimming left V 6 bases short and J 0 bases short, with 17 bases between. The CDR3 loop spans 16 amino acids. Germline CDR1 SEHNR, CDR2 FQNEAQ (reference sequence). The CDR3 spells CASSKELNLMNTEAFF. The CDR3 DNA sequence: TGTGCCAGCAGTAAAGAGCTTAACCTCATGAACACTGAAGCTTTCTTT.

This clone was seen once. The chain has TRBV18 and TRBJ2-7; 7 bases are a match to TRBD1. V shed 3 bases, J shed 3 bases, and the junction held 5 bases outside the gene matches. CDR3 length equals 14 residues. CDR1 is KGHSH, CDR2 LQKENI, per germline. Written as DNA, the CDR3 is TGTGCCAGCTCACCCGGGACAGCTCACTACGAGCAGTACTTC. Amino acid sequence: CASSPGTAHYEQYF.

J is TRBJ2-7 and V is TRBV5-1; a weak D match, TRBD2 (6 bases). This CDR3 comprises 15 residues. Germline CDR1 reads SGHRS; CDR2 reads YFSETQ. V gave up 4 bases and J gave up 5 bases, with 19 bases separating them. CDR3 nucleotide sequence: TGCGCCAGCAGCCCCCCGCGGGGCCTGGGGGACGAGCAGTACTTC. The encoded protein is CASSPPRGLGDEQYF.

The chain uses TRBV9 and TRBJ2-2, with 9 nucleotides matching TRBD2. V was pared by 4 bases and J by 4 bases, with 5 bases of the junction left unmatched. The germline V gene encodes CDR1 SGDLS and CDR2 YYNGEE. The CDR3 totals 15 residues. This CDR3 is CASSFSGSGTGELFF. The CDR3 DNA follows: TGTGCCAGCAGCTTTAGCGGGAGTGGCACCGGGGAGCTGTTTTTT.

This clone was seen a single time. This chain connects TRBV6-4 to TRBJ2-7; perhaps TRBD1 as D (5 bases). The germline V gene encodes CDR1 MRHNA and CDR2 SNTAGT. This CDR3 has 15 residues. The V gene lost 7 bases and the J gene lost 2 bases, with 18 bases spanning the gap. The CDR3 region is CASIGDSLDPYEQYF. CDR3 bases: TGTGCCAGCATCGGCGACAGCTTGGACCCCTACGAGCAGTACTTC.

This clone has just one count. The chain joins TRBV30 to TRBJ2-2; D tentatively fits TRBD1 or TRBD2 (5 bases each). CDR3 length equals 15 residues. The V gene lost 1 base and the J gene lost 3 bases, with 12 bases spanning the gap. CDR1 GTSNPN and CDR2 SVGIG come from the germline V gene (reference sequence). CDR3 sequence: CAWSGGAIDTGELFF. In DNA form, the CDR3 reads TGTGCCTGGAGTGGAGGGGCAATAGACACCGGGGAGCTGTTTTTT.

The chain employs TRBV9 and TRBJ2-1; the match to TRBD1 covers 11 bases. V lost 3 bases to trimming and J lost 4 bases; unmatched junction nucleotides: 15. This CDR3 comprises 19 residues. The germline V gene has CDR1 SGDLS and CDR2 YYNGEE. DNA for the CDR3: TGTGCCAGCAGCGCGGGACAGGGGGTGGCGGGAGGGCCATACAATGAGCAGTTCTTC. It translates to CASSAGQGVAGGPYNEQFF.

This chain joins TRBV27 and TRBJ1-4; D is unresolved. CDR3 length: 15 amino acids. Germline CDR1 MNHEY, CDR2 SMNVEV (reference sequence). V lost 7 bases and J lost 6, with 18 bases in between. This chain's CDR3 is CASTPTWVGHEKLFF. CDR3 coding DNA: TGTGCCAGCACCCCCACTTGGGTTGGCCATGAAAAACTGTTTTTT. The full variable domain, rest sourced from reference TRBV27 and TRBJ1-4, is EAQVTQNPRYLITVTGKKLTVTCSQNMNHEYMSWYRQDPGLGLRQIYYSMNVEVTDKGDVPEGYKVSRKEKRNFPLILESPSPNQTSLYFCASTPTWVGHEKLFFGSGTQLSVL.

V and J are TRBV6-1 and TRBJ2-7; the D gene could be TRBD1 or TRBD2 (6 bases each). In germline, CDR1 is MNHNS, CDR2 SASEGT. CDR3 length: 14 residues. V lost 4 bases and J 2 bases, leaving 12 bases between the germline ends. Here the CDR3 DNA reads TGTGCCAGCAGTGGCGGGACACTTACCTACGAGCAGTACTTC. It yields the protein CASSGGTLTYEQYF.

This chain uses TRBV9 with TRBJ1-2; D not resolved. Per the germline V gene, CDR1 is SGDLS and CDR2 is YYNGEE. The CDR3 loop spans 14 amino acids. The germline V and J ends were trimmed by 6 bases and 2 bases, with 14 bases remaining between them. CDR3 in amino acids: CASTQSPQNYGYTF. The CDR3 nucleotides read TGTGCCAGCACCCAGAGCCCACAGAACTATGGCTACACCTTC.